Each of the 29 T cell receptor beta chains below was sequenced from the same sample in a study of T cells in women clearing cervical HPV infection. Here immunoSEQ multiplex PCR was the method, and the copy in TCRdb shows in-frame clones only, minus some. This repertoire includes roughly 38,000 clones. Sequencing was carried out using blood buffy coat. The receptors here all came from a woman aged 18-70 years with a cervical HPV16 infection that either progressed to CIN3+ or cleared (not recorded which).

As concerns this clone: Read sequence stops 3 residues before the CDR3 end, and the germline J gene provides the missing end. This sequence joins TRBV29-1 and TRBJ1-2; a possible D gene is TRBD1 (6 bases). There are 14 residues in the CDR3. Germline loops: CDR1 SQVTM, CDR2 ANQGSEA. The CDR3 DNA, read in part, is TGCAGCGTTGCTGGGCAGGGGATAATGGGCGGC. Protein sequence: CSVAGQGIMGG. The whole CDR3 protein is CSVAGQGIMGGYTF. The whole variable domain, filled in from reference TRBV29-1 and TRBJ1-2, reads SAVISQKPSRDICQRGTSLTIQCQVDSQVTMMFWYRQQPGQSLTLIATANQGSEATYESGFVIDKFPISRPNLTFSTLTVSNMSPEDSSIYLCSVAGQGIMGGYTFGSGTRLTVV.

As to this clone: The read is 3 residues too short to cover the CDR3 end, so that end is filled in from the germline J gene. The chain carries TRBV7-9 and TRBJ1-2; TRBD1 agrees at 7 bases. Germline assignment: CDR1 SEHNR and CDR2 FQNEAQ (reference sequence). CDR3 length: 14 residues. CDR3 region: CASSPGTVAYDYTF. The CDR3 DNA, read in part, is TGTGCCAGCAGCCCCGGGACAGTAGCCTACGAC. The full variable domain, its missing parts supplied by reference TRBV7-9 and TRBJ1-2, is DTGVSQNPRHKITKRGQNVTFRCDPISEHNRLYWYRQTLGQGPEFLTYFQNEAQLEKSRLLSDRFSAERPKGSFSTLEIQRTEQGDSAMYLCASSPGTVAYDYTFGSGTRLTVV.

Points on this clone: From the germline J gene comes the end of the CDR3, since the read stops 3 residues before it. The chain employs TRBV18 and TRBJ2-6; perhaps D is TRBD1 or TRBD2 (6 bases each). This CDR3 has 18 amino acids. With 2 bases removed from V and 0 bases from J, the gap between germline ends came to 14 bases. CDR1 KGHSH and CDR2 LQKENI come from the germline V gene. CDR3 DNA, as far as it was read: TGTGCCAGCTCACCAGGGGTCAGGGGAGGCTCTGGGGCCAACGTC. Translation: CASSPGVRGGSGANV. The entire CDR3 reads CASSPGVRGGSGANVLTF.

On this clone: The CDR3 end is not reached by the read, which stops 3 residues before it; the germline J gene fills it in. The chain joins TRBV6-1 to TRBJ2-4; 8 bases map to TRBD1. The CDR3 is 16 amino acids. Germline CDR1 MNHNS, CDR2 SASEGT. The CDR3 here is CASSEGAQGALETQYF. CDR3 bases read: TGTGCCAGCAGTGAAGGCGCGCAGGGGGCGTTAGAGACT.

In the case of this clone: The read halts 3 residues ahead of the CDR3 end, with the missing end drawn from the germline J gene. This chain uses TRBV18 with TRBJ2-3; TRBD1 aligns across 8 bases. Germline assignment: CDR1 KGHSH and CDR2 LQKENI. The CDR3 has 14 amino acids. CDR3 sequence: CASSEGTGQETQYF. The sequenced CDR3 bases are TGTGCCAGCTCAGAAGGGACAGGACAAGAGACG.

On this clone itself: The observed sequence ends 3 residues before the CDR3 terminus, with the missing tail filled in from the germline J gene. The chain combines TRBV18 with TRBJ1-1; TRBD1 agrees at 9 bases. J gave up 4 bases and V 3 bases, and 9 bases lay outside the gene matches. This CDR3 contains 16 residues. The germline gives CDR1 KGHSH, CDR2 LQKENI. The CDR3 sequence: CASSPNRQGGSTEAFF. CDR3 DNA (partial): TGTGCCAGCTCACCCAACAGACAGGGGGGGTCCACTGAA.

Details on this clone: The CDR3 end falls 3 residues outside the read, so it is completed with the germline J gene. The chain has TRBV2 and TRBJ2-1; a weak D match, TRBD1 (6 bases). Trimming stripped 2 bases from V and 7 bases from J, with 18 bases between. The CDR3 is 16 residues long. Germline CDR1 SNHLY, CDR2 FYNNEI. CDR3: CASSERITGWLNEQFF. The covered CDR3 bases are TGTGCCAGCAGTGAAAGGATAACAGGGTGGTTAAATGAG.

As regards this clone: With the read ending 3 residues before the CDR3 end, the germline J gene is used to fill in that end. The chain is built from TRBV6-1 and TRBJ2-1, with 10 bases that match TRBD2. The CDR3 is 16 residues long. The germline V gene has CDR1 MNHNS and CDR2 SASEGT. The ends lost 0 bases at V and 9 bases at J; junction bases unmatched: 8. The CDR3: CASSEASGRASLEQFF. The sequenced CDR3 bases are TGTGCCAGCAGTGAAGCGAGCGGGAGGGCCTCTCTTGAG.

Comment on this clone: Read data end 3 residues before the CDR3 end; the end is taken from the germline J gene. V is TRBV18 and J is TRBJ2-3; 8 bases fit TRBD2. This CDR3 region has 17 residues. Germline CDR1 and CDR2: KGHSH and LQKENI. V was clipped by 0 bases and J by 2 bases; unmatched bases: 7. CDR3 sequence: CASSPPRAGGPTDTQYF. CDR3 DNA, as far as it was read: TGTGCCAGCTCACCACCGAGGGCGGGAGGACCCACAGATACG.

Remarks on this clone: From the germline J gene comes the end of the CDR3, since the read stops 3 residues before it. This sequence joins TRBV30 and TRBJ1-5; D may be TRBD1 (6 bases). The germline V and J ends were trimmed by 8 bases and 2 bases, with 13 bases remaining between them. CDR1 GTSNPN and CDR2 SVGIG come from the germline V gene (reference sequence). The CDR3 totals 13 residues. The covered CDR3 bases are TGTGCCATCGAGGGGGAAGGCAATCAGCCC. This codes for CAIEGEGNQP. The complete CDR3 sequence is CAIEGEGNQPQHF.

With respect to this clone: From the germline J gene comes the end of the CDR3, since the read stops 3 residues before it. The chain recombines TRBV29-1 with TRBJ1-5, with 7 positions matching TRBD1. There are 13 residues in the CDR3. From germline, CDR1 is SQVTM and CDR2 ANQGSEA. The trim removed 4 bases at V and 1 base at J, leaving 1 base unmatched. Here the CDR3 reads CSVAGQSNQPQHF. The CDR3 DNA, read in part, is TGCAGCGTTGCGGGACAGAGCAATCAGCCC.

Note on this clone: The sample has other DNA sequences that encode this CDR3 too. Incomplete CDR3 DNA: TGCAGTGCTAGATCACCAGTAGCGGGGGGCCAAGAGACC. This translates into CSARSPVAGGQET. The entire CDR3 protein reads CSARSPVAGGQETQYF. The chain employs TRBV20-1 and TRBJ2-5; 10 nucleotides match TRBD2. The read terminates 3 residues ahead of where the CDR3 ends, so the germline J gene completes it. Per the germline V gene, CDR1 is DFQATT and CDR2 is SNEGSKA (reference sequence). Losses at the gene ends were 2 bases for V and 1 base for J; bases not matched to a gene: 7. CDR3 length: 16 amino acids.

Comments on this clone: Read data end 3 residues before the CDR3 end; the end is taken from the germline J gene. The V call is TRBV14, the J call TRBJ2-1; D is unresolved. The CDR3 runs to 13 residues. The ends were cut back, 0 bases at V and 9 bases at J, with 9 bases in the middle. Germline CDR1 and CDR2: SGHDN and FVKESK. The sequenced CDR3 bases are TGTGCCAGCAGCCAAGATCCAGCGCCTGAG. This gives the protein CASSQDPAPE. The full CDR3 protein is CASSQDPAPEQFF.

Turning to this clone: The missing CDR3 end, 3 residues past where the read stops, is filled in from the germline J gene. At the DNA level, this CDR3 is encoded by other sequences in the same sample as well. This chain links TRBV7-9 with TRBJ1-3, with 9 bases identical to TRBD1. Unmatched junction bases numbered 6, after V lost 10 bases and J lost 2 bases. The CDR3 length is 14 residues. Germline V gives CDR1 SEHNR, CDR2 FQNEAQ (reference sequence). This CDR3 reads CATGQGMTGNTIYF. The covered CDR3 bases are TGTGCCACAGGACAGGGGATGACTGGAAACACC.

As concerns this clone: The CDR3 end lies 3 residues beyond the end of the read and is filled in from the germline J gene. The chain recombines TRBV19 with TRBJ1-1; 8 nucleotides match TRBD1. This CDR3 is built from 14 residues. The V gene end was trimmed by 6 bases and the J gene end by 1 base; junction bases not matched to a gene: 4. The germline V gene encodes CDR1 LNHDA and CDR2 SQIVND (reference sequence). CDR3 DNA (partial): TGTGCCAGTAGCTACAGGGGGACGAACACTGAA. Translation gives CASSYRGTNTE. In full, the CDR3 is CASSYRGTNTEAFF.

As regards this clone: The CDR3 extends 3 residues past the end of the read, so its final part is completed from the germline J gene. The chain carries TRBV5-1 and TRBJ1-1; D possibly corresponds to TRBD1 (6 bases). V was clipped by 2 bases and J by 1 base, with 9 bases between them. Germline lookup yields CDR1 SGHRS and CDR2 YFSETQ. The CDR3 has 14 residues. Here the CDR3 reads CASSLGQKNTEAFF. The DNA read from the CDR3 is TGCGCCAGCAGCTTAGGACAGAAGAACACTGAA.

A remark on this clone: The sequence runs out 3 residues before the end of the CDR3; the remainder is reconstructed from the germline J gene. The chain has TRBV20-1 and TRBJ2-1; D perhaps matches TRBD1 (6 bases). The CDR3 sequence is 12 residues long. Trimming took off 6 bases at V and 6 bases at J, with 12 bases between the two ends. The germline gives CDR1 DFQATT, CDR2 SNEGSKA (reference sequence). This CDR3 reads CSAARRGNEQFF. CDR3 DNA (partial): TGCAGTGCGGCGCGCAGGGGCAATGAG.

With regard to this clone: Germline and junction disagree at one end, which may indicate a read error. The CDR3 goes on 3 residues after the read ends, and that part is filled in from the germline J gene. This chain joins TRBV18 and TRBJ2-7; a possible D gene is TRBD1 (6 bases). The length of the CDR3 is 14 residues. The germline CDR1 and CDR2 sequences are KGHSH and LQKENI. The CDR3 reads CACSSARGVYEQYF. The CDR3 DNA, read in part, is TGTGCCTGCTCATCGGCCAGGGGAGTCTACGAG.

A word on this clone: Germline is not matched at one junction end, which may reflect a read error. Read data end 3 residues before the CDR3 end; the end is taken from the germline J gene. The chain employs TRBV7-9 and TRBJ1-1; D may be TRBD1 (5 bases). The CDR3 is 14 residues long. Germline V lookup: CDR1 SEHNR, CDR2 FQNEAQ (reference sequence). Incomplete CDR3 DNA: TGTGCCAGTAGCTTAATTGAATCGGGGGGTGAA. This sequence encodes CASSLIESGGE. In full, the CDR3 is CASSLIESGGEAFF.

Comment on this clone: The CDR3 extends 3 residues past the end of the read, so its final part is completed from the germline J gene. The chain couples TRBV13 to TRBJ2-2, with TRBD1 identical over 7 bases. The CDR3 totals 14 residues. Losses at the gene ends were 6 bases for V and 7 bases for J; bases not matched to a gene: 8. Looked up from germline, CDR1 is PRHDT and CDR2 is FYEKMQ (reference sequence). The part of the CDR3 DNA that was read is TGTGCCAGCAGTTCTCAAGGGGGCAGCGGGGAG. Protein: CASSSQGGSGE. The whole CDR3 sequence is CASSSQGGSGELFF.

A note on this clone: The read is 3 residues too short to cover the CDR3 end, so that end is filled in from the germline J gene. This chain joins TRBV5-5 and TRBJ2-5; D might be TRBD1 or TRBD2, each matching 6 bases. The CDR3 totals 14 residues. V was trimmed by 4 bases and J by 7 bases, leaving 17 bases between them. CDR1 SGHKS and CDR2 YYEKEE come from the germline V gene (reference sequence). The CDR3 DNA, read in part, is TGTGCCAGCAGCGGGAGGACAGCTGAGGGGACC. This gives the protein CASSGRTAEGT. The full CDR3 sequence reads CASSGRTAEGTQYF.

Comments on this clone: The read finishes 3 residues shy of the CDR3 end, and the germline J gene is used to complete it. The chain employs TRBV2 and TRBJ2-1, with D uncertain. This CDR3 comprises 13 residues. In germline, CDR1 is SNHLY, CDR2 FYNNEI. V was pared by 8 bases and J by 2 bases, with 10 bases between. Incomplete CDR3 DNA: TGTGCCAGCGAGCGTCAAACCTACAATGAG. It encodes CASERQTYNE. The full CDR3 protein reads CASERQTYNEQFF. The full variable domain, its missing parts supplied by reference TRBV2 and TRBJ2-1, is EPEVTQTPSHQVTQMGQEVILRCVPISNHLYFYWYRQILGQKVEFLVSFYNNEISEKSEIFDDQFSVERPDGSNFTLKIRSTKLEDSAMYFCASERQTYNEQFFGPGTRLTVL.

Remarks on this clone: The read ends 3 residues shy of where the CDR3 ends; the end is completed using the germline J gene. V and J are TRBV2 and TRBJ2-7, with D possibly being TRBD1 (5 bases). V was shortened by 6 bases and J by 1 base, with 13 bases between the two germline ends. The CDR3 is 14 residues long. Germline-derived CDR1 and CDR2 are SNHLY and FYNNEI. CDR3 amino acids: CASSRDRSSYEQYF. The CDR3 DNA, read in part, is TGTGCCAGCAGCAGAGACAGATCTTCCTACGAG.

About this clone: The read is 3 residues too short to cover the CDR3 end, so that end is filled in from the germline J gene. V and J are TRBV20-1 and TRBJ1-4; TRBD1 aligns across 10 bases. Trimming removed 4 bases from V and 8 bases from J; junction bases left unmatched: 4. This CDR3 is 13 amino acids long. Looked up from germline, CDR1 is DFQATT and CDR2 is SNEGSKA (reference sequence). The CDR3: CSAKGTGEEKLFF. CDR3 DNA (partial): TGCAGTGCTAAGGGGACAGGGGAGGAAAAA.

CDR3 in amino acids: CASSLAPREVGYTF. CDR3 bases read: TGTGCCAGCAGCTTGGCCCCCAGGGAGGTCGGC. The rearrangement links TRBV5-6 to TRBJ1-2; tentative D call: TRBD1 (5 bases). Coverage ceases 3 residues before the CDR3 finishes, and the germline J gene fills in the end. Germline values: CDR1 SGHDT, CDR2 YYEEEE. This CDR3 is built from 14 residues.

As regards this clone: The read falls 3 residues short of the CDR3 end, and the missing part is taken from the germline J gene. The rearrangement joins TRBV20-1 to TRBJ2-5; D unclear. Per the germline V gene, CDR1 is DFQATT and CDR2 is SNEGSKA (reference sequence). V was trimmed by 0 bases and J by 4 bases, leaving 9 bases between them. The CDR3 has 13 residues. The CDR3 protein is CSARDGKGETQYF. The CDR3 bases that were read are TGCAGTGCTAGAGATGGAAAGGGAGAGACC.

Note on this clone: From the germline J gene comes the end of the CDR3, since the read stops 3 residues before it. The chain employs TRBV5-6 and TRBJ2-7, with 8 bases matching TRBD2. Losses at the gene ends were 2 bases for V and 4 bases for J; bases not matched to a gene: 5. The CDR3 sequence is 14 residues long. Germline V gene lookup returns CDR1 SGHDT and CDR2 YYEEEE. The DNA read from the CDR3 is TGTGCCAGCAGCTTCGGCCGGGGGGGATACGAG. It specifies CASSFGRGGYE. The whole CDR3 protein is CASSFGRGGYEQYF. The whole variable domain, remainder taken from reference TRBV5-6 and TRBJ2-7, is DAGVTQSPTHLIKTRGQQVTLRCSPKSGHDTVSWYQQALGQGPQFIFQYYEEEERQRGNFPDRFSGHQFPNYSSELNVNALLLGDSALYLCASSFGRGGYEQYFGPGTRLTVT.

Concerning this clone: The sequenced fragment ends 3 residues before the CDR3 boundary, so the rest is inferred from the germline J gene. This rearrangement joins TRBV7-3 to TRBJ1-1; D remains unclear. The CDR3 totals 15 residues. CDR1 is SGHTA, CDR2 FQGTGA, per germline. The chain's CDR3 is CASSLLAGTYNEAFF. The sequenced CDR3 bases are TGTGCCAGCAGCTTATTAGCGGGAACCTACAATGAG.

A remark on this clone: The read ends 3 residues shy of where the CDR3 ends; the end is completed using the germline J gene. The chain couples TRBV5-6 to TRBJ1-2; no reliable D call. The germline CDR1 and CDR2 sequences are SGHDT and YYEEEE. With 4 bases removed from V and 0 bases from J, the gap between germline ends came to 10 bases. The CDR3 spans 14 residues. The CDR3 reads CASSSQQPNYGYTF. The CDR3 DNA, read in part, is TGTGCCAGCAGCAGTCAACAGCCTAACTATGGC.